These 20 T cell receptor beta chains originate from one sample sequenced in a study of T cell responses to AZD1222 COVID-19 vaccine. Only in-frame clones appear in the TCRdb table, and some are missing; sequencing was by immunoSEQ multiplex PCR. The repertoire consists of approximately 50,000 clones, with less than 90% occurring once and the leading ten covering about 7%. Sequenced here: peripheral blood, sampled 28 days after the second AZD1222 dose. Every receptor here comes from an adult who received the AZD1222 COVID-19 vaccine.

This chain connects TRBV2 to TRBJ2-5; D uncertain. Germline CDR1 SNHLY, CDR2 FYNNEI. Trimming stripped 7 bases from V and 3 bases from J, with 9 bases between. There are 12 residues in the CDR3. The CDR3 here is CASKVREETQYF. CDR3 bases: TGTGCCAGCAAGGTTAGAGAAGAGACCCAGTACTTC.

This chain connects TRBV7-3 to TRBJ1-6; D gene ambiguous. There are 16 residues in the CDR3. CDR1 SGHTA and CDR2 FQGTGA come from the germline V gene. Trimming left V 1 base short and J 11 bases short, with 18 bases between. CDR3 sequence (DNA): TGTGCCAGCAGCTTAATAGTTGGTCATCTTGAACCACCCCTCCACTTT. Translating it yields CASSLIVGHLEPPLHF.

Notes on this clone: A junction end diverges from the germline sequence, so it may reflect a read error. This rearrangement joins TRBV7-2 to TRBJ2-4; possible D gene TRBD1, 6 bases. The CDR3 loop spans 14 amino acids. Per the germline V gene, CDR1 is SGHTA and CDR2 is FQGNSA. CDR3 region: CASSLDRQGKAKDF. In nucleotides, the CDR3 is TGTGCCAGCAGCTTAGATCGGCAGGGGAAGGCCAAGGACTTC.

The V gene is TRBV29-1, the J gene TRBJ2-7; D not certain. The CDR3 sequence is 15 residues long. V lost 1 base to trimming and J lost 4 bases, with 17 bases between them. Per germline, CDR1 SQVTM and CDR2 ANQGSEA. CDR3 in amino acids: CSVEGVELGIYEQYF. In DNA form, the CDR3 reads TGCAGCGTTGAAGGGGTGGAGTTGGGTATATACGAGCAGTACTTC.

This rearrangement joins TRBV6-5 to TRBJ2-5; D is possibly TRBD1 (5 bases). The CDR3 has 14 residues. Germline assignment: CDR1 MNHEY and CDR2 SVGAGI. V was pared by 2 bases and J by 4 bases, with 11 bases between. CDR3 sequence: CASSYGQGAETQYF. In DNA, the CDR3 is TGTGCCAGCAGTTACGGACAAGGGGCAGAGACCCAGTACTTC.

V gene TRBV6-5 combines with J gene TRBJ1-2, with 8 nucleotides matching TRBD1. Per germline, CDR1 MNHEY and CDR2 SVGAGI. V lost 0 bases to trimming and J lost 4 bases; unmatched junction nucleotides: 4. This CDR3 contains 15 residues. CDR3 coding DNA: TGTGCCAGCAGTTACTCGACCCAGGGGGCCTATGGCTACACCTTC. Protein product: CASSYSTQGAYGYTF.

The chain combines TRBV7-2 with TRBJ2-7, with 7 bases lining up with TRBD2. Germline trimming cut 1 base from V and 6 bases from J; bases unmatched to any gene: 12. Germline CDR1 is SGHTA and CDR2 is FQGNSA. The CDR3 consists of 16 residues. The CDR3 nucleotides are TGTGCCAGCAGCTTAGGGGTGGGAGGGCTTTCCCGCGAGCAGTACTTC. Translated: CASSLGVGGLSREQYF.

The chain recombines TRBV7-2 with TRBJ2-1; TRBD2 agrees at 11 bases. Germline lookup yields CDR1 SGHTA and CDR2 FQGNSA. CDR3 size: 14 residues. After removal of 0 bases from V and 9 bases from J, the junction contained 1 base not matched to a gene. CDR3: CASSLAGTSGEQFF. The CDR3 nucleotides are TGTGCCAGCAGCTTAGCGGGGACTAGCGGTGAGCAGTTCTTC.

This clone occurred a few times. The rearrangement links TRBV19 to TRBJ2-6, with TRBD1 as a possible D gene (6 bases). Germline V lookup: CDR1 LNHDA, CDR2 SQIVND (reference sequence). V lost 5 bases, J lost 1 base, and 9 bases lay in between. This CDR3 comprises 15 residues. As DNA, the CDR3 is TGTGCCAGTAGTGTTACAGGGTCTGGGGCCAACGTCCTGACTTTC. Residues: CASSVTGSGANVLTF.

This chain uses TRBV5-1 with TRBJ1-2; TRBD1 agrees at 7 bases. The CDR3 covers 14 residues. The germline V gene encodes CDR1 SGHRS and CDR2 YFSETQ. J lost 5 bases, V lost 4 bases, and 8 bases had no gene match. In DNA, the CDR3 is TGCGCCAGCAGCGCCGATACAGGGGTGTATGGCTACACCTTC. Its translation: CASSADTGVYGYTF.

The chain joins TRBV5-4 to TRBJ1-5; TRBD1 is a possible D gene (6 bases). With 4 bases removed from V and 4 bases from J, the gap between germline ends came to 9 bases. Germline CDR1 SGHNT, CDR2 YYREEE (reference sequence). The CDR3 extends over 13 amino acids. The CDR3 region is CASSLDRNQPQHF. For the CDR3, the DNA is TGTGCCAGCAGCCTGGACAGAAATCAGCCCCAGCATTTT.

The rearrangement uses TRBV4-3 and TRBJ2-3, with D uncertain. CDR1 is LGHNA and CDR2 is YSLEER in the germline V gene. This CDR3 spans 15 amino acids. V was cut by 2 bases and J by 4 bases, with 13 bases left in between. In DNA form, the CDR3 reads TGCGCCAGCAGCCAACGTGGGAATGGAGCAGATACGCAGTATTTT. Protein: CASSQRGNGADTQYF.

The CDR3 loop reads CASSAGFSGNTIYF. In DNA, the CDR3 is TGTGCCAGCAGTGCAGGGTTCTCTGGAAACACCATATATTTT. The rearrangement links TRBV7-9 to TRBJ1-3; D may be TRBD1 (5 bases). Per the germline V gene, CDR1 is SEHNR and CDR2 is FQNEAQ (reference sequence). Trimming removed 6 bases at V and 0 bases at J, with 9 bases between. CDR3 length equals 14 residues.

The chain combines TRBV6-2 or TRBV6-3 with TRBJ1-5, with a tentative D call TRBD1 (6 bases). The CDR3 extends over 15 amino acids. Germline CDR1 MNHEY, CDR2 SVGEGT. V gave up 3 bases and J gave up 2 bases, with 11 bases separating them. The CDR3, as DNA: TGTGCCAGCAGTTATGGAGGGGGGGGCAATCAGCCCCAGCATTTT. Protein: CASSYGGGGNQPQHF.

The chain links TRBV6-2 or TRBV6-3 to TRBJ2-7; no clear D. The CDR3 spans 15 residues. CDR1 and CDR2 from the germline V gene are MNHEY and SVGEGT. V was shortened by 2 bases and J by 0 bases, with 11 bases between the two germline ends. CDR3 in amino acids: CASSYEQASSYEQYF. The DNA for the CDR3 is TGTGCCAGCAGTTACGAGCAGGCCTCCTCCTACGAGCAGTACTTC.

As DNA, the CDR3 is TGTGCCAGCAGCCACCCCCAGGGGGCCAAAAACATTCAGTACTTC. Protein product: CASSHPQGAKNIQYF. The chain carries TRBV2 and TRBJ2-4; possibly TRBD1 for D (6 bases). Germline V CDR1 and CDR2: SNHLY, FYNNEI. The CDR3 has 15 amino acids. V lost 6 bases and J 1 base, leaving 13 bases between the germline ends.

This chain uses TRBV28 with TRBJ1-6; D remains ambiguous. CDR1 and CDR2 from the germline V gene are MDHEN and SYDVKM. This CDR3 contains 18 residues. The V and J ends lost 2 bases and 4 bases respectively, with 18 bases between them. The CDR3 bases are TGTGCCAGCAGTTTAATGACCCTTAGCCCCCTATATAATTCACCCCTCCACTTT. Its translation: CASSLMTLSPLYNSPLHF.

The rearrangement joins TRBV10-1 to TRBJ2-1; D could derive from TRBD1 or TRBD2 (5 bases each). Deletions cut 10 bases from V and 7 bases from J, with 14 bases between. The CDR3 loop spans 12 amino acids. The germline V gene has CDR1 WNHNN and CDR2 SYGVQD (reference sequence). The DNA for the CDR3 is TGCGCCAACTTCCGGGGCCGGAATGAGCAGTTCTTC. It translates to CANFRGRNEQFF.

In this sample, this clone turned up once. The chain combines TRBV24-1 with TRBJ1-5; D unresolved. The CDR3 sequence is 13 residues long. V lost 3 bases and J 3 bases, leaving 5 bases between the germline ends. Germline-derived CDR1 and CDR2 are KGHDR and SFDVKD. CDR3 nucleotides: TGTGCCACCAGTGATGGGATCAATCAGCCCCAGCATTTT. Protein: CATSDGINQPQHF.

This clone was found a few times. The chain carries TRBV5-1 and TRBJ1-5, with a weak D call TRBD1 (6 bases). With 4 bases removed from V and 5 bases from J, the gap between germline ends came to 19 bases. CDR1 is SGHRS and CDR2 is YFSETQ in the germline V gene. This CDR3 comprises 16 residues. The CDR3 protein is CASSLRPGAGDQPQHF. The CDR3 DNA reads as TGCGCCAGCAGCCTGAGGCCGGGGGCCGGGGATCAGCCCCAGCATTTT.